Shown below are 15 T cell receptor beta chains from a single sample sequenced in a study of CD8+CD57+ T cells in acquired aplastic anemia. Individuals selected for sequencing had exhibited CD8+CD57+ cell expansion on flow cytometry. Genomic DNA was employed as the template in profiling TCR beta VDJ and CDR3. TCRdb called the reads again in MiXCR, with one record for every CDR3 protein. Seen here are approximately 130,000 distinct CDR3 sequences, 50% to 60% observed once, and the top ten hold 25% to 30%. Sequencing used sorted CD4+, CD8+, or CD8+CD57+ T cells (not recorded which) from PBMCs. The receptors shown here come from a human donor with aplastic anemia.

The rearrangement uses TRBV24-1 and TRBJ2-7; D is ambiguous. Germline CDR1 reads KGHDR; CDR2 reads SFDVKD. V lost 10 bases, J lost 0 bases, and 18 bases lay in between. This CDR3 contains 15 residues. In DNA form, the CDR3 reads TGTGCCACGGGCCCCTTTAGGCCGCCCTCCTACGAGCAGTACTTC. Its translation is CATGPFRPPSYEQYF.

This clonotype was seen only a few times. The chain combines TRBV10-3 with TRBJ1-2; perhaps TRBD1 as D (6 bases). Trimming removed 6 bases from V and 8 bases from J, with 16 bases in between. This CDR3 has 13 amino acids. In germline, CDR1 is ENHRY, CDR2 SYGVKD. CDR3 in amino acids: CAIRLHNREGYTF. CDR3 coding DNA: TGTGCCATCAGGCTCCATAACAGGGAGGGCTACACCTTC.

Ten or more counts support this clonotype. The CDR3 coding sequence is TGTGCCAGCAGTTACACCGCTCGCGAGCAGTACTTC. Its protein product is CASSYTAREQYF. The chain employs TRBV6-2 or TRBV6-3 and TRBJ2-7; D unclear. The V gene lost 2 bases and the J gene lost 6 bases, with 8 bases spanning the gap. The germline V gene has CDR1 MNHEY and CDR2 SVGEGT. CDR3 length: 12 residues.

The V gene is TRBV25-1, the J gene TRBJ2-2, with D perhaps TRBD1 (5 bases). V was trimmed by 3 bases and J by 4 bases, leaving 9 bases between them. Germline-derived CDR1 and CDR2 are MGHDK and SYGVNS. The CDR3 is 14 residues long. The CDR3 region is CASSDRVVTGELFF. CDR3 in DNA: TGTGCCAGCAGTGACAGGGTTGTCACCGGGGAGCTGTTTTTT.

This clonotype was picked up one time. The chain combines TRBV12-3 or TRBV12-4 with TRBJ1-5; 7 bases agree with TRBD1. The CDR3 contains 15 residues. The V gene end was trimmed by 4 bases and the J gene end by 9 bases; junction bases not matched to a gene: 12. This CDR3 reads CASSSRQGFITPQHF. The DNA of the CDR3 is TGTGCCAGCAGTTCCCGACAGGGATTCATTACGCCCCAGCATTTT.

The chain recombines TRBV25-1 with TRBJ2-7; 9 nucleotides align to TRBD1. The germline V gene has CDR1 MGHDK and CDR2 SYGVNS. CDR3 length: 15 amino acids. V gave up 6 bases and J gave up 6 bases; unmatched junction bases: 12. The CDR3 DNA reads as TGTGCCAGCAGCCCTCACGACAGGGGGACCTCCGAGCAGTACTTC. This encodes CASSPHDRGTSEQYF.

This clonotype has a single count. The chain joins TRBV5-6 to TRBJ2-7; D is undetermined. Germline values: CDR1 SGHDT, CDR2 YYEEEE. CDR3 size: 14 residues. The V gene lost 1 base and the J gene lost 2 bases, with 10 bases spanning the gap. This CDR3 reads CASSLISRTYEQYF. CDR3 nucleotides: TGTGCCAGCAGCTTGATCAGCCGGACCTACGAGCAGTACTTC. Looking up the rest from reference TRBV5-6 and TRBJ2-7 gives the full variable domain: DAGVTQSPTHLIKTRGQQVTLRCSPKSGHDTVSWYQQALGQGPQFIFQYYEEEERQRGNFPDRFSGHQFPNYSSELNVNALLLGDSALYLCASSLISRTYEQYFGPGTRLTVT.

The chain is built from TRBV7-8 and TRBJ2-1; D may be TRBD2 (6 bases). Germline V gene sequence: CDR1 SGHVS, CDR2 FQNEAQ. V gave up 5 bases and J gave up 5 bases, with 19 bases separating them. The CDR3 has 16 amino acids. The CDR3 sequence is CASSLGSSGTHNEQFF. DNA of the CDR3: TGTGCCAGCAGCCTGGGGAGTAGCGGTACCCACAATGAGCAGTTCTTC.

This chain links TRBV24-1 with TRBJ1-3; D gene unclear. Trimming removed 3 bases at V and 8 bases at J, with 7 bases between. CDR1 and CDR2 from the germline V gene are KGHDR and SFDVKD. The length of the CDR3 is 12 residues. Written as DNA, the CDR3 is TGTGCCACCAGTGATAATATCGACACCATATATTTT. This codes for CATSDNIDTIYF.

The chain links TRBV24-1 to TRBJ1-5; TRBD1 agrees at 7 bases. Germline CDR1 is KGHDR and CDR2 is SFDVKD. CDR3 length: 19 amino acids. V was clipped by 7 bases and J by 7 bases; unmatched bases: 24. The CDR3 loop is CATRIYGWCRGYLGQPQHF. The CDR3 DNA follows: TGTGCCACCAGGATCTATGGTTGGTGCAGGGGGTATTTGGGGCAGCCCCAGCATTTT.

This clonotype was found many times. The J gene is TRBJ1-4, the V gene TRBV6-1; D is unresolved. This CDR3 contains 11 residues. V dropped 6 bases and J dropped 8 bases, with 7 bases sitting between them. The V gene's germline CDR1 is MNHNS and CDR2 SASEGT. The CDR3 region is CASRSQEKLFF. The CDR3 nucleotides are TGTGCCAGCAGGAGCCAGGAAAAACTGTTTTTT.

The rearrangement joins TRBV10-2 to TRBJ2-1; 9 bases are shared with TRBD1. Germline CDR1 and CDR2: WSHSY and SAAADI. The V segment lost 10 bases and the J segment 2 bases; nucleotides outside the gene matches: 15. CDR3 length: 17 amino acids. CDR3 sequence reads: CATTQSIRDRAYNEQFF. CDR3 in DNA: TGCGCCACCACGCAAAGTATCCGGGACAGGGCCTACAATGAGCAGTTCTTC.

The chain is built from TRBV6-5 and TRBJ2-1, with D possibly TRBD1 on 5 matching bases. Germline lookup yields CDR1 MNHEY and CDR2 SVGAGI. This CDR3 region has 14 residues. V shed 2 bases and J shed 7 bases, with 12 bases lying between them. CDR3: CASSYETAANEQFF. CDR3 in DNA: TGTGCCAGCAGTTACGAGACAGCAGCTAATGAGCAGTTCTTC.

The chain recombines TRBV30 with TRBJ1-2, with a weak D call TRBD1 (6 bases). Trimming removed 0 bases from V and 7 bases from J, with 15 bases in between. This CDR3 has 14 residues. Per the germline V gene, CDR1 is GTSNPN and CDR2 is SVGIG (reference sequence). DNA for the CDR3: TGTGCCTGGAGTGTAACATGGACAGAGGTTGGCTACACCTTC. Translation: CAWSVTWTEVGYTF.

This chain links TRBV19 with TRBJ2-1; a possible D gene is TRBD1 (5 bases). Germline lookup yields CDR1 LNHDA and CDR2 SQIVND (reference sequence). The CDR3 covers 12 residues. V was trimmed by 3 bases and J by 10 bases, leaving 10 bases between them. The CDR3 sequence: CASSIKGLEQFF. CDR3 coding DNA: TGTGCCAGTAGTATCAAGGGGCTCGAGCAGTTCTTC.